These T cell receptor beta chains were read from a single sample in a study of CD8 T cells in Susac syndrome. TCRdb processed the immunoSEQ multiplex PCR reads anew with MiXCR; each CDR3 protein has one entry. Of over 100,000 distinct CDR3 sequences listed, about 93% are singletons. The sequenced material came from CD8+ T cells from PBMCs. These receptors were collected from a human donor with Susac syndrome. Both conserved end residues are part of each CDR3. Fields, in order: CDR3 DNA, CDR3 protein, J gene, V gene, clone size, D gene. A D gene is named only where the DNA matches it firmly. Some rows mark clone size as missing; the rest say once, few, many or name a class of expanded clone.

CDR3nt: TGTGCCAGCAGCTTAGGAACAGAGAACACTGAAGCTTTCTTT; CDR3aa: CASSLGTENTEAFF; j_gene: TRBJ1-1; v_gene: TRBV13; abundance: -; d_gene: -
CDR3nt: TGCGCCAGCAGTCAATCCCTCTTGGGCCCAACTCCTTCTGGGGCCAACGTCCTGACTTTC; CDR3aa: CASSQSLLGPTPSGANVLTF; j_gene: TRBJ2-6; v_gene: TRBV23-1; abundance: -; d_gene: -
CDR3nt: TGTGCCAGCAGCCAAGATTCCGGGACGGCCTCTAACTATGGCTACACCTTC; CDR3aa: CASSQDSGTASNYGYTF; j_gene: TRBJ1-2; v_gene: TRBV2; abundance: -; d_gene: -
CDR3nt: TGCAGTGCCAGGGACAGGCGCGGTATATTGGGCGGCTACACCTTC; CDR3aa: CSARDRRGILGGYTF; j_gene: TRBJ1-2; v_gene: TRBV20-1; abundance: -; d_gene: TRBD1
CDR3nt: TGTGCCAGCAGCCATGGACAGGGAGGGACCGGGGAGCTGTTTTTT; CDR3aa: CASSHGQGGTGELFF; j_gene: TRBJ2-2; v_gene: TRBV12-3/TRBV12-4; abundance: -; d_gene: -
CDR3nt: TGTGCCAGCAGTTTTCTAGCGGGGGCTAGCACAGATACGCAGTATTTT; CDR3aa: CASSFLAGASTDTQYF; j_gene: TRBJ2-3; v_gene: TRBV6-5; abundance: -; d_gene: TRBD2
CDR3nt: TGTGCCAGCAGCTTGGGACAGGGGGCCTATGAGCAGTTCTTC; CDR3aa: CASSLGQGAYEQFF; j_gene: TRBJ2-1; v_gene: TRBV7-6; abundance: -; d_gene: TRBD1
CDR3nt: TGTGCCAGCAGTTTTTACAGGGGGCTCTCCTACGAGCAGTACTTC; CDR3aa: CASSFYRGLSYEQYF; j_gene: TRBJ2-7; v_gene: TRBV27; abundance: -; d_gene: TRBD1
CDR3nt: TGTGCCAGCAGCCTTGTGGATACGCAGTATTTT; CDR3aa: CASSLVDTQYF; j_gene: TRBJ2-3; v_gene: TRBV7-9; abundance: -; d_gene: -
CDR3nt: TGCAGTGCTAGTCAAGGGGCCGGTCAGCCCCAGCATTTT; CDR3aa: CSASQGAGQPQHF; j_gene: TRBJ1-5; v_gene: TRBV20-1; abundance: -; d_gene: -
CDR3nt: TGTGCCAGCAGTGCGGGGGCGAGGGATACGCAGTATTTT; CDR3aa: CASSAGARDTQYF; j_gene: TRBJ2-3; v_gene: TRBV25-1; abundance: -; d_gene: -
CDR3nt: TGTGCCAGCAGTCCGACAGGGCGGAATCAGCCCCAGCATTTT; CDR3aa: CASSPTGRNQPQHF; j_gene: TRBJ1-5; v_gene: TRBV27; abundance: -; d_gene: TRBD1
CDR3nt: TGCGCCAGCAGCTTGGGGGCCAGAGTGAACACTGAAGCTTTCTTT; CDR3aa: CASSLGARVNTEAFF; j_gene: TRBJ1-1; v_gene: TRBV5-1; abundance: -; d_gene: -
CDR3nt: TGCAGTGCTAGGGTCATCGGGCAAGAGACCCAGTACTTC; CDR3aa: CSARVIGQETQYF; j_gene: TRBJ2-5; v_gene: TRBV20-1; abundance: -; d_gene: -
CDR3nt: TGTGCCAGCAGCTTAGGGGTTTATATCCACAATGAGCAGTTCTTC; CDR3aa: CASSLGVYIHNEQFF; j_gene: TRBJ2-1; v_gene: TRBV13; abundance: once; d_gene: -
CDR3nt: TGTGCCAGCAGCCCCCCCGGCGGGGAAGAGACCCAGTACTTC; CDR3aa: CASSPPGGEETQYF; j_gene: TRBJ2-5; v_gene: TRBV7-9; abundance: -; d_gene: -
CDR3nt: TGTGCCAGCAGCTCCCTAGAGGGGACGCCTTGGGAGCAGTACTTC; CDR3aa: CASSSLEGTPWEQYF; j_gene: TRBJ2-7; v_gene: TRBV7-9; abundance: -; d_gene: -
CDR3nt: TGCAGTGCTACAAGAACCGAAACAGGGGGCGGCGAGCAGTACTTC; CDR3aa: CSATRTETGGGEQYF; j_gene: TRBJ2-7; v_gene: TRBV20-1; abundance: -; d_gene: TRBD1
CDR3nt: TGTGCCAGTGGAATCGGTCCCTCACCCCTCCACTTT; CDR3aa: CASGIGPSPLHF; j_gene: TRBJ1-6; v_gene: TRBV19; abundance: -; d_gene: -
CDR3nt: TGCAGTGCAAAGGGACCAAGGAGCTCCTACGAGCAGTACTTC; CDR3aa: CSAKGPRSSYEQYF; j_gene: TRBJ2-7; v_gene: TRBV20-1; abundance: -; d_gene: -
CDR3nt: TGTGCCAGCAGCCCGCGTGGGGGAGCCACAGATACGCAGTATTTT; CDR3aa: CASSPRGGATDTQYF; j_gene: TRBJ2-3; v_gene: TRBV9; abundance: -; d_gene: -
CDR3nt: TGCGCCAGCAGCCAGAGAGCGGGAGCCTACGAGCAGTACTTC; CDR3aa: CASSQRAGAYEQYF; j_gene: TRBJ2-7; v_gene: TRBV4-1; abundance: -; d_gene: TRBD2
CDR3nt: TGTGCCAGCAGATCAATTGGGGGCAATCAGCCCCAGCATTTT; CDR3aa: CASRSIGGNQPQHF; j_gene: TRBJ1-5; v_gene: TRBV12-3/TRBV12-4; abundance: once; d_gene: -
CDR3nt: TGCAGTGCTCCGGACAGGGAGTCAACTAATGAAAAACTGTTTTTT; CDR3aa: CSAPDRESTNEKLFF; j_gene: TRBJ1-4; v_gene: TRBV20-1; abundance: -; d_gene: TRBD1
CDR3nt: TGTGCCAGCAGTTACTCGGAATGGAAGGGGCCCGAGCAGTTCTTC; CDR3aa: CASSYSEWKGPEQFF; j_gene: TRBJ2-1; v_gene: TRBV6-5; abundance: -; d_gene: -
CDR3nt: TGTGCCAGCAGCGAAGGCAGAAACAATCAGCCCCAGCATTTT; CDR3aa: CASSEGRNNQPQHF; j_gene: TRBJ1-5; v_gene: TRBV25-1; abundance: -; d_gene: -
CDR3nt: TGTGCCAGCAGCGGGGACGGGTGGGAGCAGTACTTC; CDR3aa: CASSGDGWEQYF; j_gene: TRBJ2-7; v_gene: TRBV7-9; abundance: -; d_gene: -
CDR3nt: TGTGCCAGCAGCCCCTACGGAGACACAGATACGCAGTATTTT; CDR3aa: CASSPYGDTDTQYF; j_gene: TRBJ2-3; v_gene: TRBV7-9; abundance: -; d_gene: -
CDR3nt: TGCAGTGCTAGAGATCTACGGGGGATGAACACTGAAGCTTTCTTT; CDR3aa: CSARDLRGMNTEAFF; j_gene: TRBJ1-1; v_gene: TRBV20-1; abundance: -; d_gene: -
CDR3nt: TGTGCCAGCAGTGAAGAAGGACAGGGGGAAGAGACCCAGTACTTC; CDR3aa: CASSEEGQGEETQYF; j_gene: TRBJ2-5; v_gene: TRBV25-1; abundance: -; d_gene: TRBD1
CDR3nt: TGTGCCAGCAGCTTCATAGGGTACAATGAGCAGTTCTTC; CDR3aa: CASSFIGYNEQFF; j_gene: TRBJ2-1; v_gene: TRBV7-9; abundance: -; d_gene: -
CDR3nt: TGTGCCAGTAGCTATGCGACAGGGGGACCCTGGGGCTACACCTTC; CDR3aa: CASSYATGGPWGYTF; j_gene: TRBJ1-2; v_gene: TRBV19; abundance: -; d_gene: TRBD1
CDR3nt: TGTGCCATCAGTGAGTCGGTTGCTGCAGATACGCAGTATTTT; CDR3aa: CAISESVAADTQYF; j_gene: TRBJ2-3; v_gene: TRBV10-3; abundance: -; d_gene: -
CDR3nt: TGTGCCAGCAGCCAAGAGCAGGGTTGGTACAATCAGCCCCAGCATTTT; CDR3aa: CASSQEQGWYNQPQHF; j_gene: TRBJ1-5; v_gene: TRBV14; abundance: -; d_gene: -
CDR3nt: TGTGCCAGCAGCTCTATGGGGGGGTTCACAGATACGCAGTATTTT; CDR3aa: CASSSMGGFTDTQYF; j_gene: TRBJ2-3; v_gene: TRBV5-6; abundance: -; d_gene: TRBD2
CDR3nt: TGCGCCAGCAGCTTGGCCGAAGTCCCCTACGAGCAGTACTTC; CDR3aa: CASSLAEVPYEQYF; j_gene: TRBJ2-7; v_gene: TRBV5-1; abundance: -; d_gene: -
CDR3nt: TGCAGCGTTTCGACAGGGGAAACTGAAGCTTTCTTT; CDR3aa: CSVSTGETEAFF; j_gene: TRBJ1-1; v_gene: TRBV29-1; abundance: -; d_gene: TRBD1
CDR3nt: TGTGCCAGCAGCTTTCTTCTTGACACTGAAGCTTTCTTT; CDR3aa: CASSFLLDTEAFF; j_gene: TRBJ1-1; v_gene: TRBV11-2; abundance: -; d_gene: -
CDR3nt: TGTGCCAGCAGCTTGTCGCGGTTCGCGTCGTACAATGAGCAGTTCTTC; CDR3aa: CASSLSRFASYNEQFF; j_gene: TRBJ2-1; v_gene: TRBV11-3; abundance: -; d_gene: -
CDR3nt: TGTGCCAGCAGCTTAGCCGACAGGTCCTACGAGCAGTACTTC; CDR3aa: CASSLADRSYEQYF; j_gene: TRBJ2-7; v_gene: TRBV7-2; abundance: -; d_gene: -
CDR3nt: TGTGCCAGTAGTTTCGGGGGAACCTCCTATAATTCACCCCTCCACTTT; CDR3aa: CASSFGGTSYNSPLHF; j_gene: TRBJ1-6; v_gene: TRBV19; abundance: -; d_gene: -
CDR3nt: TGTGCCAGCAGCACCCCGGTGGGGTTCGAGCAGTACTTC; CDR3aa: CASSTPVGFEQYF; j_gene: TRBJ2-7; v_gene: TRBV7-8; abundance: once; d_gene: -
CDR3nt: TGTGCCAGCAGCTTAGACGGCAGCGGGGAGACCCAGTACTTC; CDR3aa: CASSLDGSGETQYF; j_gene: TRBJ2-5; v_gene: TRBV7-9; abundance: -; d_gene: -
CDR3nt: TGTGCCAGCAGCGGGGCGTGGTCCGGGGAGCTGTTTTTT; CDR3aa: CASSGAWSGELFF; j_gene: TRBJ2-2; v_gene: TRBV11-2; abundance: -; d_gene: -
CDR3nt: TGTGCCAGCAGTTACTTAACGACGCAGGGTAGCGGGGAGCTGTTTTTT; CDR3aa: CASSYLTTQGSGELFF; j_gene: TRBJ2-2; v_gene: TRBV6-5; abundance: -; d_gene: -
CDR3nt: TGTGCCAGCAGTTTCCCAGGGTGGCAAGAGACCCAGTACTTC; CDR3aa: CASSFPGWQETQYF; j_gene: TRBJ2-5; v_gene: TRBV12-3/TRBV12-4; abundance: -; d_gene: -
CDR3nt: TGTGCCAGCAGCGTACAGGCCCGCTCCACCGGGGAGCTGTTTTTT; CDR3aa: CASSVQARSTGELFF; j_gene: TRBJ2-2; v_gene: TRBV9; abundance: -; d_gene: -
CDR3nt: TGTGCCAGCAGCCCGCTAGTAAGCGGGGGGACGGATGAGCAGTTCTTC; CDR3aa: CASSPLVSGGTDEQFF; j_gene: TRBJ2-1; v_gene: TRBV13; abundance: -; d_gene: TRBD2
CDR3nt: TGTGCCAGCAGCCCCCTCGAAGGTCACAATGAGCAGTTCTTC; CDR3aa: CASSPLEGHNEQFF; j_gene: TRBJ2-1; v_gene: TRBV7-6; abundance: -; d_gene: -
CDR3nt: TGTGCCAGCAGCCCCGAGATGTACGAGCAGTACTTC; CDR3aa: CASSPEMYEQYF; j_gene: TRBJ2-7; v_gene: TRBV7-2; abundance: -; d_gene: -
CDR3nt: TGCGCCAGCAGCGGAGCAATATGGGGACAGGGTTACGAGCAGTACTTC; CDR3aa: CASSGAIWGQGYEQYF; j_gene: TRBJ2-7; v_gene: TRBV5-1; abundance: -; d_gene: TRBD1
CDR3nt: TGTGCCAGCAGCTTCAGGGCAGTCACAGATACGCAGTATTTT; CDR3aa: CASSFRAVTDTQYF; j_gene: TRBJ2-3; v_gene: TRBV7-9; abundance: -; d_gene: -
CDR3nt: TGCAGCGTTATAAGGTCGGGGCCCAATGAGCAGTTCTTC; CDR3aa: CSVIRSGPNEQFF; j_gene: TRBJ2-1; v_gene: TRBV29-1; abundance: once; d_gene: -